This T cell receptor beta chain stems from a study of early T cells in non-severe SARS-CoV-2 infection. About the study: Sequencing of bulk RNA from unsorted whole blood was done, without chain pairing. Points from the study as a whole: There was a bias toward anti-spike CD8 responses in VDJdb matching, which missed private and CD4 specificities.

Each cDNA molecule carried a unique molecular identifier. TCRdb used MiXCR to reprocess the 5' RACE reads, holding one entry per CDR3 protein. Of some 80,000 distinct CDR3 sequences in the sample, roughly 13% were seen once. This clonotype was detected ten times or more. Its target is not known. Between the trimmed V and J ends, which lost 7 bases and 1 base, there was a span of 13 bases. Per the germline V gene, CDR1 is PRHDT and CDR2 is FYEKMQ (reference sequence). The CDR3 loop spans 14 amino acids. The chain joins TRBV13 to TRBJ2-5; the D call may be TRBD1 or TRBD2 (6 bases each). Sequencing was done on a sample of whole blood. This receptor was obtained from an adult who was a healthcare worker with PCR-confirmed SARS-CoV-2 infection or an uninfected control (not recorded which). The CDR3, as DNA: TGTGCCAGCACCCGAGGGGGGACCCAAGAGACCCAGTACTTC. Its protein product is CASTRGGTQETQYF. Together with reference TRBV13 and TRBJ2-5, the CDR3 gives the full variable domain: AAGVIQSPRHLIKEKRETATLKCYPIPRHDTVYWYQQGPGQDPQFLISFYEKMQSDKGSIPDRFSAQQFSDYHSELNMSSLELGDSALYFCASTRGGTQETQYFGPGTRLLVL.